One sample yielded the 7 T cell receptor beta chains listed below, sequenced in a study of OX40 agonist ivuxolimab in advanced cancers. The library was built by means of the immunoSEQ multiplex PCR assay. The table comes from immuneACCESS by way of TCRdb, which keeps in-frame sequences with V and J called. Part of the clones is missing from these tables; in studies checked, under half for an unresolved V gene and the rest for unknown reasons. This sample is represented by 70,000 or so clones; around 91% of them were singletons. In total, the top ten clones hold 8% to 11% of the sample. Sample: CD4+ or CD8+ T cells sorted from blood, taken in a trial of the OX40 agonist ivuxolimab. These receptors all come from an adult with an advanced solid tumor such as melanoma, head and neck, liver or kidney cancer.

The rearrangement uses TRBV9 and TRBJ1-5, with a tentative D call TRBD1 (5 bases). The CDR3 is made up of 12 amino acids. V dropped 7 bases and J dropped 6 bases, with 11 bases sitting between them. Germline CDR1 and CDR2: SGDLS and YYNGEE. This chain's CDR3 is CASGRGGQPQHF. Written as DNA, the CDR3 is TGTGCCAGCGGGAGGGGCGGTCAGCCCCAGCATTTT. Using reference TRBV9 and TRBJ1-5 for the parts outside the CDR3, the full variable domain is DSGVTQTPKHLITATGQRVTLRCSPRSGDLSVYWYQQSLDQGLQFLIQYYNGEERAKGNILERFSAQQFPDLHSELNLSSLELGDSALYFCASGRGGQPQHFGDGTRLSIL.

The chain's CDR3 is CASSPSGDTIYF. In DNA form, the CDR3 reads TGCGCCAGCAGCCCCTCAGGGGACACCATATATTTT. This chain joins TRBV5-1 and TRBJ1-3; tentative D call: TRBD1 (6 bases). The V end was cut by 4 bases, the J end by 8 bases, with 10 bases between. This CDR3 has 12 residues. Looked up from germline, CDR1 is SGHRS and CDR2 is YFSETQ.

This rearrangement joins TRBV5-1 to TRBJ2-7, with 7 bases lining up with TRBD1. The J segment lost 3 bases and the V segment lost 2 bases, leaving 5 bases of the junction unmatched. Per the germline V gene, CDR1 is SGHRS and CDR2 is YFSETQ. The CDR3 covers 14 residues. The DNA of the CDR3 is TGCGCCAGCAGCTTCCGGGCAGGGGGCTACGAGCAGTACTTC. Its translation: CASSFRAGGYEQYF.

The V gene is TRBV30, the J gene TRBJ1-1; no reliable D call. The CDR3 has 11 residues. CDR1 is GTSNPN and CDR2 is SVGIG in the germline V gene (reference sequence). V was shortened by 2 bases and J by 3 bases, with 4 bases between the two germline ends. CDR3 protein: CAWSRDTEAFF. The CDR3 region has the DNA TGTGCCTGGAGTCGGGACACTGAAGCTTTCTTT.

The rearrangement joins TRBV7-2 to TRBJ2-5; 9 nucleotides line up with TRBD1. The CDR3 is 15 residues long. Germline lookup yields CDR1 SGHTA and CDR2 FQGNSA. V shed 4 bases and J 6 bases; nucleotides not matched to a gene: 9. The CDR3 bases are TGTGCCAGCAGCTCGACGGGACAGGGTTTGAAGACCCAGTACTTC. Protein: CASSSTGQGLKTQYF.

The chain carries TRBV10-3 and TRBJ1-1, with 8 bases matching TRBD1. Germline trimming cut 1 base from V and 9 bases from J; bases unmatched to any gene: 7. The V gene's germline CDR1 is ENHRY and CDR2 SYGVKD. The CDR3 has 14 amino acids. The DNA of the CDR3 is TGTGCCATCAGTGAGTTCCCGGACAGGGTAAAAGCTTTCTTT. It yields the protein CAISEFPDRVKAFF.

The J gene is TRBJ2-3, the V gene TRBV11-3; 13 bases line up with TRBD2. There are 16 residues in the CDR3. Germline V gene data show CDR1 as SGHNT and CDR2 as YENEEA. V lost 5 bases, J lost 2 bases, and 4 bases stayed unmatched. CDR3 DNA: TGTGCCAGCAGCCAAGGGACTAGCGGGGACACAGATACGCAGTATTTT. Residues: CASSQGTSGDTDTQYF.